This TCR beta chain was retrieved from a study of blood T cell repertoires in COVID-19 (dated by TCRdb to the early 2020s). Context from the whole study: The collaborator samples originated in the United States, Italy and Spain and spanned the acute and convalescent phases of COVID-19. The material from the prospective study consisted of cDNA or gDNA derived from T cells, B-cell-depleted T cells, or PBMCs. Deeply sampled blood TCRbeta repertoires from subjects exposed to, actively infected with, or recovered from COVID-19 were included in the dataset. The repertoires were released in a freely available public database intended as a resource for research on the immune response to SARS-CoV-2. Samples came from the ongoing ImmuneRACE study (first 160 participants) plus 1,254 subjects from 6 global collaborators. The sample metadata nearly always contained a de-identified subject ID, COVID-19 status, age in years and sex. HLA class I and class II types, where available, came from metadata supplied by the sample provider rather than from assay-based typing.

What the research found in general, with its limitations: How much clinical and demographic metadata was included differed by source and by participant, and the metadata was provided uncurated.

In this sample, this clone turned up once. Its antigen remains unidentified. Within one base of it there is no much larger clone, and no base qualities were kept. TCRbeta CDR3 regions were amplified from genomic DNA using the immunoSEQ Assay, a bias-controlled multiplex PCR. In the paper's pipeline: Nucleated cell counts per sample were estimated from amplification of reference gene primers within the assay. To quantify the absolute abundance of each unique TCRbeta CDR3 rearrangement, sequence reads were collapsed and filtered. For each sample, productive Simpson clonality was calculated as the square root of Simpson's diversity index over productive rearrangements. TCRdb took this table from immuneACCESS and kept in-frame rearrangements with V and J called. Such tables lack part of the clones; where checked against another copy, unresolved V genes explain under half of the gap, and the rest is unexplained. For V, J and clone size, that table is used; D and trimming come from the DNA. The sample yields 250,000 or so clones; almost 90% were counted once. The ten largest clonotypes hold about 2.1% of the sample.

One collaborating source in Seattle enrolled patients while the patients were actively infected and followed the patients over time throughout the course of disease. Collaborating institutions collected whole blood in K2EDTA tubes following their own protocols. For TCRbeta analysis, collaborator samples were shipped as frozen whole blood, as isolated PBMCs, or as DNA extracted from either sample type. The germline V gene gives CDR1 as MGHRA and CDR2 as YSYEKL. From cysteine to phenylalanine, the CDR3 is 16 amino acids long. The only DNA kept is the CDR3, 48 bases in frame from the first base. Compared with germline, V lacks 1 base and J lacks 4 bases; bases without a gene match: 9.

The sequence was collected from a woman in her sixties or seventies with COVID-19, enrolled during active disease. The specimen was peripheral blood. The sequence joins TRBV4-1 to TRBJ1-1, and TRBD1 matches 7 of the central bases. Here the CDR3 is given as CASSQGLQGSATEAFF. The DNA sequence is as follows: TGCGCCAGCAGCCAAGGCCTACAGGGGTCGGCCACTGAAGCTTTCTTT.